This TCR beta chain emerged from a study of cytomegalovirus exposure and HLA in healthy donors (TCRdb year 2017). The study in broad terms: According to an earlier analysis of a few hundred of the donors, about 179 million T cells yielded some 120 million unique TCR beta sequences and around 280 Gb of sequence data. Typing coverage differed by locus: A, B, C, DRB1 and DQB1 were typed in about 620-640 donors, DQA1 in about 500, DPA1 in 600 to 610, and DPB1 in 472. A later genetic analysis used genome-wide SNP genotypes for about 60% of the roughly 670 donors, treating that subset as a discovery cohort. Rather than drawing on any new phenotypic data, the later analysis identified candidate immune exposures from TCR beta sequences and the way those sequences occurred across donors. To predict cytomegalovirus infection status, the study brought together high-throughput TCR immunosequencing, statistical association of individual TCRs with disease status, and machine learning. In addition to the first cohort of 650 to 800 subjects, a separate validation cohort of some 120 different subjects was used. Class I and class II HLA loci were covered by the typing at four-digit resolution. Every repertoire in the discovery cohort had been generated on one and the same sequencing platform. An early release that covered 500 to 800 HLA-typed donors contained approximately 300 gigabases of sequencing data and some 87 million unique TCR sequences. Of the 300 to 500 genotyped donors, approximately 80% were placed in the genetic ancestry cluster associated with self-reported Caucasian donors. The study aimed to test whether signatures of past pathogen exposure could be identified by cataloging public T cell receptors. In a later analysis, previously published TCR beta repertoires from 550 to 700 donors were re-analyzed and high-resolution HLA genotyping was added so that TCR occurrence patterns could be studied. Because of strong linkage in the cohort, 4 to 6 DR-DQ haplotypes were treated as single units for association and clustering. An earlier analysis of around 580 of the donors used high-throughput TCR beta sequencing to judge whether each TCR beta V gene segment behaved as functional or pseudogenic. Across approximately 400 genotyped donors of the cohort, an average of roughly 230,000 unique TCR beta nucleotide sequences per donor were sequenced, and roughly 20% of those sequences were non-productive. Donor age, sex, ethnicity and CMV serostatus were collected together with the repertoire data. Using immunosequencing, the study profiled T cell repertoires from fewer than 700 subjects and related those repertoires to cytomegalovirus serostatus. What the research found in general, with its limitations: A later genetic analysis associated a missense DCLRE1C variant with V-gene and J-gene trimming of TCR beta chains, and an independent cohort replicated the association. In a later analysis, HLA-associated TCR beta chains showed more clonal expansion and lower generation probabilities than non-associated chains that were equally common. According to a later analysis, TCR association rates differed among HLA loci, with DRB1 alleles showing the most associated TCRs and HLA-C alleles showing the fewest. CMV serostatus was the only immune exposure information available for the cohort. A further reported finding was that TCR beta sequences accurately predicted the HLA-A and HLA-B alleles for most subjects in the first cohort. When HLA alleles, especially DR and DQ, strongly co-occurred, TCR associations were difficult to assign to individual alleles. While some public TCRs were present in many individuals, most TCR sequences turned up only very rarely across donors. Three of the identified cytomegalovirus-associated TCR beta chains were confirmed in vitro to be specific for cytomegalovirus antigens. A later genetic analysis reported fewer N-insertions in productive TCRs among donors in an Asian-associated ancestry cluster than the roughly 700-donor mean. Correlated functional status among segregating V segments might reflect linkage disequilibrium, but an unknown experimental factor could not be ruled out. The classifier was reported to diagnose cytomegalovirus status with high specificity and sensitivity in both the original and validation cohorts. Because HLA typing was missing for some donors at each locus, association tests included only the typed subset. The study gave a list of under 200 TCR beta chains associated with cytomegalovirus. In a later analysis, most CMV-associated TCR beta chains were found to appear HLA-restricted, with HLA associations seemingly driven largely by CMV exposure. Because counts were too low, roughly 18 rarely observed V segments, including chromosome 9 orphons, were left out of the earlier analysis of 500 to 750 of the donors. A group of highly shared sequence variants was considered likely to be a technical artifact of the sequencing pipeline. Presence/absence analyses assumed roughly uniform sequencing depth across donors, an assumption that may not hold. The authors suggested that the approach could potentially be extended to other disease states and immunological phenotypes. This cohort had only TCR beta chains sequenced, and the lack of alpha or paired-chain data limited which features could be detected. In an earlier analysis of 587 of the donors, most TCR beta V segments appeared in productive rearrangements about 87% or about 30% of the time, broadly matching IMGT annotations. In a later analysis, several top co-occurrence clusters were reported to appear linked to parvovirus B19, influenza, CMV and Epstein-Barr virus. Specific HLA alleles were associated with roughly 17,000 TCR beta sequences at a false discovery rate of 0.05 in a later analysis.

The cohort comprised under 700 healthy bone marrow donors. At the time of sampling, all cohort members were nominally healthy, though unrecorded immune exposures were likely present. The donor tested CMV seropositive and was one of the 289 seropositive cohort members. Every donor gave a peripheral blood sample, and the peripheral blood mononuclear cells from that sample were used for TCR beta sequencing. Genomic DNA extraction from the blood cell samples was performed with the Qiagen DNeasy Blood Extraction Kit. The library relied on the immunoSEQ multiplex PCR assay. For the multiplex PCR, a mixture combining 60 forward primers for TCR Vbeta segments and 13 reverse primers for TCR Jbeta segments was used. The CDR3 region of rearranged TCR beta genes was amplified from genomic DNA with a multiplex PCR assay. The Illumina HiSeq System was used to sequence the amplified TCR beta libraries as 87-base-pair reads. On the authors' methods: A later analysis tallied around 82 million unique TCR beta chains across the approximately 670 repertoires, and approximately 12 million of those chains were shared by two or more donors. Raw reads were error-corrected and collapsed into unique sequences by a nearest-neighbor algorithm in which closely related sequences were merged to remove PCR and sequencing errors. To assign V, D and J gene segments, CDR3 sequences were aligned to IMGT reference sequences. Each retained sequence needed at least a six-nucleotide match to both a V gene segment and a J gene segment. A rearrangement was called productive if the CDR3 had no stop codons and remained in frame with V and J, and every other rearrangement was called non-productive. CDR3 was defined by IMGT convention, running from the second conserved V-encoded cysteine to the conserved J-encoded phenylalanine. The earlier analysis of 450 to 750 of the donors excluded any sequence lacking an unambiguous match to a single V gene segment. In an earlier analysis of approximately 590 of the donors, a V segment was called functional when productive rearrangements were above 56.7%, and segregating when the standard deviation between donors exceeded 5%. A statistical classification framework was developed to diagnose cytomegalovirus status using the catalog of TCR beta chain sequences. A later analysis assigned V and J genes by comparing TCR nucleotide sequences with IMGT/GENE-DB human TR gene sequences. In a later analysis, CDR3 sequences and most-parsimonious VDJ recombination scenarios were assigned using the TCRdist pipeline. In a later analysis, each TCR beta chain was defined by its CDR3 amino acid sequence together with its V-gene family, and reads lacking a unique V-gene family were excluded. As a way to deal with suspected cross-contamination and a sequencing artifact, a later analysis dropped hundreds of nucleotide sequences that were highly shared and had low generation probability. In a later analysis, a clonal expansion index was calculated for each public chain from normalized within-repertoire ranks of inferred template counts. A later analysis computed generation probabilities with a VDJ recombination model fitted to out-of-frame rearrangements, and checked the results against IGoR. In a later analysis, TCR-TCR, TCR-HLA and TCR-CMV co-occurrence was scored with hypergeometric tests, and a repertoire-size bias correction was applied to TCR pairs. A later analysis estimated false discovery rates by permuting HLA or CMV assignments 20 times. A later analysis grouped co-occurring TCRs with DBSCAN, adding TCRdist sequence similarity when clustering within HLA-allele-positive subsets. Co-occurrence clustering excluded repertoires with fewer than 30,000 or more than 120,000 public chains, plus five with anomalous nucleotide sharing. What TCRdb holds here is the immuneACCESS table cut down to in-frame rearrangements. Part of the clones is not present; checked against another copy, under half of the missing clones reflect an unresolved V gene, and the others are unexplained. That table furnishes V, J and clone size, whereas the DNA furnished D and trimming. The sample contains 60,000 to 70,000 clones, roughly 80% of them found a single time. The top ten clones comprise about 8% of the sample.

Regarding this clone: This receptor's antigen is unknown. Relative to the germline gene, one junction end is altered; a read error may explain this. The sample has other DNA sequences that encode this CDR3 too.

The sequence was collected from a man aged 55-75 years in good health and CMV-seropositive. Source material: PBMCs.

The CDR3 protein is CATLSPGNTIYF. The DNA sequence follows: TGCGCCACACTGTCGCCTGGAAACACCATATATTTT. The V and J genes are TRBV6-5 and TRBJ1-3; the D gene lacks a confident call. The cysteine opens and the phenylalanine closes a CDR3 of 12 amino acids. Just the 36-base CDR3 DNA is kept, in frame starting at base 1. Via the germline V gene, CDR1 is MNHEY and CDR2 SVGAGI.